These T cell receptor beta chains were read from a single sample in a study of shared clonotypes between healthy human individuals. TCRdb's table, derived via immunoSEQ multiplex PCR, lists solely in-frame clones and lacks some. This sample has roughly 1 million clones, with around 74% found just once. The sequencing sample was made of memory CD4+ T cells sorted from blood. Source of these receptors: a young man in good health. Each CDR3 is given with its conserved first and last residue. D genes are given only for firm matches. Only part of the rows carry a size: once, few, many, or a class if the clone is expanded.

CDR3 protein,CDR3 DNA,J gene,D gene,clone size,V gene
CASSQGVGQRRTDTQYF,TGCGCCAGCAGCCAAGGGGTCGGGCAGCGCCGCACAGATACGCAGTATTTT,TRBJ2-3,NA,NA,TRBV4-1
CASSIPGQGLNTQYF,TGTGCCAGTAGTATCCCGGGACAGGGGCTCAATACGCAGTATTTT,TRBJ2-3,TRBD1,NA,TRBV19
CASSLPGLGEGTDTQYF,TGTGCCAGCAGCTTGCCGGGACTAGGAGAGGGCACAGATACGCAGTATTTT,TRBJ2-3,TRBD2,NA,TRBV7-3
CASSDGRGRSYEQYF,TGTGCCAGCAGTGACGGCAGGGGAAGGTCCTACGAGCAGTACTTC,TRBJ2-7,NA,few,TRBV6-1
CASARSAGGPDTQYF,TGTGCCAGCGCAAGGTCTGCGGGGGGGCCAGATACGCAGTATTTT,TRBJ2-3,TRBD2,NA,TRBV2
CASSAWKGSGEAFF,TGTGCCAGCAGCGCGTGGAAGGGGTCTGGTGAAGCTTTCTTT,TRBJ1-1,NA,NA,TRBV9
CASSLGVQGSGANVLTF,TGCGCCAGCAGCCTGGGCGTACAGGGTTCCGGGGCCAACGTCCTGACTTTC,TRBJ2-6,NA,NA,TRBV4-1
CASSSGTGAWEAFF,TGTGCCAGCAGCTCCGGGACAGGCGCTTGGGAAGCTTTCTTT,TRBJ1-1,TRBD1,NA,TRBV6-5
CASSIDGGLGSPLHF,TGTGCCAGTAGTATAGATGGGGGGCTCGGTTCACCCCTCCACTTT,TRBJ1-6,NA,NA,TRBV19
CASSPGLTNEKLFF,TGCGCCAGCAGCCCAGGACTGACTAATGAAAAACTGTTTTTT,TRBJ1-4,NA,NA,TRBV5-1
CSVGLGVVDRTEAFF,TGCAGCGTTGGATTAGGGGTGGTTGATCGCACTGAAGCTTTCTTT,TRBJ1-1,NA,NA,TRBV29-1
CASSGREGIGYEQYF,TGTGCCAGCAGTGGGCGTGAGGGGATTGGCTACGAGCAGTACTTC,TRBJ2-7,NA,few,TRBV2
CSVMLGATNTEAFF,TGCAGCGTTATGTTGGGGGCCACTAACACTGAAGCTTTCTTT,TRBJ1-1,NA,NA,TRBV29-1
CASRPDRTGNTIYF,TGTGCCAGTAGACCTGACAGGACTGGAAACACCATATATTTT,TRBJ1-3,NA,NA,TRBV19
CAISERQGNTEAFF,TGTGCCATCAGTGAGAGGCAGGGGAACACTGAAGCTTTCTTT,TRBJ1-1,NA,NA,TRBV10-3
CASSSGRDRVPEAFF,TGTGCCAGCAGCTCCGGCCGGGACAGGGTACCTGAAGCTTTCTTT,TRBJ1-1,TRBD1,NA,TRBV5-4
CASTLGQATDTQYF,TGTGCCAGCACCTTGGGACAGGCCACAGATACGCAGTATTTT,TRBJ2-3,TRBD1,NA,TRBV6-5
CASSVDLWSGELFF,TGTGCCAGCAGCGTAGACCTCTGGTCCGGGGAGCTGTTTTTT,TRBJ2-2,NA,many,TRBV9
CASTRGGTEAFF,TGTGCCAGCACGCGGGGGGGGACTGAAGCTTTCTTT,TRBJ1-1,NA,NA,TRBV2
CASSLIGGRGRGSDGYTF,TGCGCCAGCAGCTTGATTGGGGGCAGGGGAAGGGGCTCGGATGGCTACACCTTC,TRBJ1-2,NA,NA,TRBV5-1
CASSGVTDQPQHF,TGTGCCAGCAGTGGGGTTACGGATCAGCCCCAGCATTTT,TRBJ1-5,NA,NA,TRBV6-1
CASSPKVISTDTQYF,TGCGCCAGCAGCCCGAAAGTAATCTCCACAGATACGCAGTATTTT,TRBJ2-3,NA,NA,TRBV4-3